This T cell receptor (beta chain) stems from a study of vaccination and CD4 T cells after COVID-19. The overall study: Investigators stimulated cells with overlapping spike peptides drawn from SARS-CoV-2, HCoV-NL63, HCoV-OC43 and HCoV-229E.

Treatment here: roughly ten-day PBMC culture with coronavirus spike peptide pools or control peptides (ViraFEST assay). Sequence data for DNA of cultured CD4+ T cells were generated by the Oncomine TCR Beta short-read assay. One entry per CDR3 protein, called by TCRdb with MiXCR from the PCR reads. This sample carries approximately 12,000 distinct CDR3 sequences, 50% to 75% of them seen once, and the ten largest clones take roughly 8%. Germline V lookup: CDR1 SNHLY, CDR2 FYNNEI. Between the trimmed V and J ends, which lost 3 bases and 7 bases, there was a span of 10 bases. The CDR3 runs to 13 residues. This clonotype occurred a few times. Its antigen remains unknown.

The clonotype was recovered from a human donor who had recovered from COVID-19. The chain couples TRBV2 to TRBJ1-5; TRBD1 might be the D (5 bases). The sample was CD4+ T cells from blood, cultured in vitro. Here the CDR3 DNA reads TGTGCCAGCAGTGAGGCTTGGGGCCAGCCCCAGCATTTT. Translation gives CASSEAWGQPQHF. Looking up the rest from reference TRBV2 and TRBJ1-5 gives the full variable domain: EPEVTQTPSHQVTQMGQEVILRCVPISNHLYFYWYRQILGQKVEFLVSFYNNEISEKSEIFDDQFSVERPDGSNFTLKIRSTKLEDSAMYFCASSEAWGQPQHFGDGTRLSIL.